This T cell receptor beta chain was identified in a study of graft-versus-host responses after intestinal transplantation. V lost 3 bases to trimming and J lost 0 bases; unmatched junction nucleotides: 7. Germline V CDR1 and CDR2: MDHEN, SYDVKM. This CDR3 is 19 amino acids long. Profiled with immunoSEQ multiplex PCR; TCRdb holds only in-frame clones, not every one. The top ten hold 0.69% of the sample, which has over 65,000 clones, around 92% seen once. Overall study results and limits: Investigators detected GvH clones in recipient marrow, with some emerging earlier in ileum or blood. Subjects displaying graft-donor T cell macrochimerism possessed elevated graft-versus-host to host-versus-graft clonal ratios inside allografts.

Comments on this clone: Its cognate antigen is unknown.

The chain joins TRBV28 to TRBJ2-1; 14 nucleotides agree with TRBD2. The specimen comprised PBMCs, sampled 98 days after intestinal transplantation. This TCR derives from a human patient who received an intestinal transplant, so some T cells may come from the graft donor. CDR3 bases: TGTGCCAGCAGTTTTCCGGGACTAGCGGGGGCTAGCTCCTACAATGAGCAGTTCTTC. Amino acid sequence: CASSFPGLAGASSYNEQFF.